The 20 T cell receptor beta chains presented below share a single source sample, sequenced in a study of blood T cell repertoires in COVID-19. Some clones are missing from TCRdb's copy, which holds only in-frame ones; the method was immunoSEQ multiplex PCR. The data contain about 150,000 clones, roughly 87% of them seen just once; the ten biggest clones take up roughly 4.5%. Sequencing was done on a sample of peripheral blood. These receptors were taken from a woman between 55 and 75 years old with active or convalescent COVID-19.

V is TRBV5-1 and J is TRBJ2-1; TRBD1 aligns across 9 bases. Trimming removed 4 bases from V and 4 bases from J; junction bases left unmatched: 6. The CDR3 loop spans 15 amino acids. Germline V gives CDR1 SGHRS, CDR2 YFSETQ. In DNA, the CDR3 is TGCGCCAGCAGCCTGGGACAGGGCACGTACAATGAGCAGTTCTTC. This sequence encodes CASSLGQGTYNEQFF.

The CDR3 is CASRAGQGRGTEAFF. The CDR3 nucleotides read TGTGCCAGCAGAGCGGGACAGGGAAGGGGGACTGAAGCTTTCTTT. The rearrangement links TRBV6-5 to TRBJ1-1, with TRBD1 matching 9 bases. This CDR3 is 15 amino acids long. The germline CDR1 and CDR2 sequences are MNHEY and SVGAGI. V trimming: 6 bases; J trimming: 5 bases; junction bases outside the gene matches: 10.

This clone was seen a handful of times. J is TRBJ1-4 and V is TRBV4-3, with D hard to call. From germline, CDR1 is LGHNA and CDR2 YSLEER. This CDR3 region has 17 residues. V lost 3 bases and J 3 bases, leaving 17 bases between the germline ends. CDR3 coding DNA: TGCGCCAGCAGCCACGCAGGCCTAGCGGGAGCTAATGAAAAACTGTTTTTT. This codes for CASSHAGLAGANEKLFF.

This clone was detected only a few times. This chain uses TRBV13 with TRBJ1-2; D possibly corresponds to TRBD1 (6 bases). The CDR3 is 14 residues long. Per germline, CDR1 PRHDT and CDR2 FYEKMQ (reference sequence). V lost 4 bases and J lost 3, with 12 bases in between. The CDR3 coding sequence is TGTGCCAGCAGCTCGAGCCCAGGGGACTATGGCTACACCTTC. Translated: CASSSSPGDYGYTF.

This chain joins TRBV3-1 (or the pseudogene TRBV3-2) and TRBJ1-2; D uncertain. This CDR3 has 17 amino acids. The germline V and J ends were trimmed by 0 bases and 1 base, with 15 bases remaining between them. CDR1 and CDR2 (germline): LGHDT, YNNKEL (reference sequence). This CDR3 reads CASSQDAGRYVNYGYTF. CDR3 nucleotide sequence: TGTGCCAGCAGCCAAGACGCGGGTCGTTACGTTAACTATGGCTACACCTTC.

The rearrangement joins TRBV7-9 to TRBJ2-3; TRBD1 might be the D (6 bases). The CDR3 sequence is 14 residues long. The V end was cut by 4 bases, the J end by 4 bases, with 12 bases between. Germline V gene lookup returns CDR1 SEHNR and CDR2 FQNEAQ (reference sequence). CDR3 coding DNA: TGTGCCAGCAGCTCCACAGGGTTGGCAGATACGCAGTATTTT. This translates into CASSSTGLADTQYF.

There are a few counts of this clone. Other DNA sequences in this sample translate to the same CDR3. The rearrangement uses TRBV18 and TRBJ1-1; unclear D gene. CDR1 and CDR2 (germline): KGHSH, LQKENI. Trimming stripped 0 bases from V and 1 base from J, with 6 bases between. The length of the CDR3 is 14 residues. The CDR3 is CASSPPLRNTEAFF. CDR3 DNA sequence: TGTGCCAGCTCACCACCCCTAAGGAACACTGAAGCTTTCTTT. Looking up the rest from reference TRBV18 and TRBJ1-1 gives the full variable domain: NAGVMQNPRHLVRRRGQEARLRCSPMKGHSHVYWYRQLPEEGLKFMVYLQKENIIDESGMPKERFSAEFPKEGPSILRIQQVVRGDSAAYFCASSPPLRNTEAFFGQGTRLTVV.

V usage is TRBV7-6 and J usage is TRBJ1-1, with D perhaps TRBD1 (5 bases). The CDR3 totals 13 residues. V was shortened by 3 bases and J by 2 bases, with 7 bases between the two germline ends. CDR1 is SGHVS and CDR2 is FNYEAQ in the germline V gene. The CDR3 loop reads CASSLTVNTEAFF. As DNA, the CDR3 is TGTGCCAGCAGCTTGACAGTTAACACTGAAGCTTTCTTT.

The rearrangement uses TRBV6-1 and TRBJ2-5; the match to TRBD1 covers 8 bases. This CDR3 has 16 residues. V trimming: 2 bases; J trimming: 4 bases; junction bases outside the gene matches: 9. The germline V gene has CDR1 MNHNS and CDR2 SASEGT. The CDR3 loop is CASSEPVTGDGETQYF. In DNA, the CDR3 is TGTGCCAGCAGTGAACCGGTGACAGGGGATGGAGAGACCCAGTACTTC.

The chain links TRBV7-2 to TRBJ2-1; weak D call: TRBD1 (5 bases). Germline V gene data show CDR1 as SGHTA and CDR2 as FQGNSA. The CDR3 is 15 amino acids. V gave up 5 bases and J gave up 6 bases, with 17 bases separating them. CDR3 in amino acids: CASSPDQTGSNEQFF. The CDR3 DNA reads TGTGCCAGCAGCCCGGACCAAACAGGTTCCAATGAGCAGTTCTTC.

V usage is TRBV6-5 and J usage is TRBJ2-7, with a tentative D call TRBD2 (6 bases). The V and J ends lost 2 bases and 2 bases respectively, with 13 bases between them. This CDR3 has 15 residues. Per the germline V gene, CDR1 is MNHEY and CDR2 is SVGAGI. CDR3 protein: CASSYTTGGTYEQYF. The CDR3 coding sequence is TGTGCCAGCAGTTACACGACTGGGGGGACCTACGAGCAGTACTTC.

The chain carries TRBV4-3 and TRBJ1-4; 9 bases match TRBD1. Germline assignment: CDR1 LGHNA and CDR2 YSLEER. The CDR3 totals 16 residues. V was pared by 3 bases and J by 1 base, with 3 bases of the junction left unmatched. The CDR3: CASSQMDRGTNEKLFF. The CDR3 nucleotides are TGCGCCAGCAGCCAGATGGACAGGGGAACTAATGAAAAACTGTTTTTT.

This clone occurred once. The genes are TRBV5-6 and TRBJ2-1; 13 positions match TRBD2. This CDR3 is built from 18 residues. Germline CDR1 reads SGHDT; CDR2 reads YYEEEE. The V and J ends lost 0 bases and 6 bases, in that order; junction bases with no gene match: 9. The CDR3 coding sequence is TGTGCCAGCAGCTTGGGGGCCTCTGGACTAGCGGGGGTCAATGAGCAGTTCTTC. It codes for CASSLGASGLAGVNEQFF.

V gene TRBV5-4 combines with J gene TRBJ2-2, with D perhaps matching TRBD2 (5 bases). The CDR3 length is 15 residues. V shed 1 base and J shed 5 bases, with 12 bases lying between them. Germline V gene lookup returns CDR1 SGHNT and CDR2 YYREEE (reference sequence). The CDR3 protein is CASSLNSPGTGELFF. Here the CDR3 DNA reads TGTGCCAGCAGCTTGAACAGCCCGGGGACCGGGGAGCTGTTTTTT.

The V and J genes are TRBV5-1 and TRBJ1-1, with TRBD1 matching 7 bases. This CDR3 region has 15 residues. Trimming removed 4 bases from V and 7 bases from J; junction bases left unmatched: 13. CDR1 and CDR2 (germline): SGHRS, YFSETQ. The CDR3 DNA is TGCGCCAGCAGCCCAAAACCGACAGGGCAGGGTGAAGCTTTCTTT. This sequence encodes CASSPKPTGQGEAFF. Drawing the rest from reference TRBV5-1 and TRBJ1-1, the complete variable domain is KAGVTQTPRYLIKTRGQQVTLSCSPISGHRSVSWYQQTPGQGLQFLFEYFSETQRNKGNFPGRFSGRQFSNSRSEMNVSTLELGDSALYLCASSPKPTGQGEAFFGQGTRLTVV.

The chain employs TRBV9 and TRBJ1-5; D is possibly TRBD1 (6 bases). There are 17 residues in the CDR3. Germline V gene sequence: CDR1 SGDLS, CDR2 YYNGEE. V lost 0 bases and J 6 bases, leaving 19 bases between the germline ends. In DNA, the CDR3 is TGTGCCAGCAGCGTAGCTCAAAGGGGGTTGAGGGGTCAGCCCCAGCATTTT. It codes for CASSVAQRGLRGQPQHF.

V and J are TRBV6-2 or TRBV6-3 and TRBJ2-7, with D possibly matching TRBD2 (5 bases). V lost 5 bases and J lost 0, with 11 bases in between. Germline V lookup: CDR1 MNHEY, CDR2 SVGEGT. This CDR3 is built from 14 residues. CDR3 protein: CASSLLGSSYEQYF. In DNA, the CDR3 is TGTGCCAGCAGTCTACTGGGGAGCTCCTACGAGCAGTACTTC.

The chain couples TRBV12-5 to TRBJ1-3; D gene unclear. Trimming took off 7 bases at V and 4 bases at J, with 5 bases between the two ends. Germline CDR1 reads LGHNT; CDR2 reads FRNRAP. The CDR3 runs to 11 residues. The CDR3, as DNA: TGTGCTAGTGAATTAGGAAACACCATATATTTT. It codes for CASELGNTIYF.

V usage is TRBV11-2 and J usage is TRBJ1-3; tentative D call: TRBD1 (5 bases). The CDR3 is 15 amino acids. Trimming cost V 5 bases and J 2 bases, with 13 bases left between them. In germline, CDR1 is SGHAT, CDR2 FQNNGV. CDR3 DNA sequence: TGTGCCAGCAGCCGGGGGGGAAATGCTGGAAACACCATATATTTT. Translating gives CASSRGGNAGNTIYF.

This chain joins TRBV10-2 and TRBJ2-7; tentatively, D is TRBD2 (6 bases). The length of the CDR3 is 16 residues. Germline-derived CDR1 and CDR2 are WSHSY and SAAADI. Between the trimmed V and J ends, which lost 0 bases and 2 bases, there was a span of 14 bases. The CDR3 region is CASSESRGIYTYEQYF. The CDR3 coding sequence is TGCGCCAGCAGTGAGTCACGGGGGATATACACCTACGAGCAGTACTTC.